This T cell receptor (beta chain) emerged from a study of blood T cells in healthy people across ages. The table lists this clonotype with a few counts. Its antigen is still unknown. Points from the study as a whole: Roughly linear declines in TCR beta diversity per million T cells occurred with age. Compared with aged donors, long-lived donors showed fewer expanded clones, suggesting selection.

CDR1 and CDR2 (germline): KGHSH, LQKENI. V lost 5 bases and J 5 bases, leaving 10 bases between the germline ends. This CDR3 has 13 amino acids. A second PCR, run for roughly 7 to 12 cycles, used a sample-barcoded 5' primer plus a J-beta primer mix. Using its own MiXCR run on the 5' RACE reads, TCRdb lists one record per CDR3 protein. The data contain 950,000 to 1,200,000 distinct CDR3 sequences, under 40% of them singletons. The clonotype comes from a man between 18 and 29 years old in good health. This sequence joins TRBV18 and TRBJ1-5; TRBD1 might be the D (6 bases). Source material: blood. The chain's CDR3 is CASSGGQDQPQHF. The CDR3 DNA is TGTGCCAGCTCAGGGGGGCAGGATCAGCCCCAGCATTTT.